Below are 12 T cell receptor beta chains sequenced from a single sample in a study of shared clonotypes between healthy human individuals. Generated by immunoSEQ multiplex PCR, the TCRdb table keeps only in-frame clones and is missing some. The sample has hundreds of thousands of clones; approximately 95% are singletons. Naive CD8 cells, CD45RO-negative and positively selected for CCR7, excluded terminally differentiated effector memory CD45RA+ cells. Material: naive CD8+ T cells sorted from blood. The source is a woman aged 25 to 39 in good health.

The chain couples TRBV4-1 to TRBJ2-5, with a weak D call TRBD2 (6 bases). The V end was cut by 2 bases, the J end by 5 bases, with 15 bases between. The CDR3 loop spans 15 amino acids. In germline, CDR1 is MGHRA, CDR2 YSYEKL. Written as DNA, the CDR3 is TGCGCCAGCAGCCAACCTGGGACGGGAGTTGAGACCCAGTACTTC. This sequence encodes CASSQPGTGVETQYF.

The chain combines TRBV4-2 with TRBJ1-1; unclear D gene. The V and J ends lost 1 base and 3 bases respectively, with 15 bases between them. Germline-derived CDR1 and CDR2 are LGHNA and YNFKEQ. The CDR3 has 16 residues. CDR3 sequence: CASSQVWQQEDTEAFF. The CDR3 DNA is TGTGCCAGCAGCCAAGTTTGGCAGCAAGAAGACACTGAAGCTTTCTTT.

This clone was counted between two and nine times. The rearrangement joins TRBV6-6 to TRBJ1-1, with D unresolved. The CDR3 loop spans 12 amino acids. Trimming stripped 0 bases from V and 11 bases from J, with 10 bases between. Germline CDR1 reads MNHNY; CDR2 reads SVGAGI (reference sequence). The CDR3 sequence is CASSYSTSEAFF. DNA of the CDR3: TGTGCCAGCAGTTACTCGACTAGCGAGGCTTTCTTT.

The chain is built from TRBV6-6 and TRBJ2-7, with 7 bases fitting TRBD2. Germline values: CDR1 MNHNY, CDR2 SVGAGI (reference sequence). The CDR3 totals 12 residues. The junction had 3 bases not matched to a gene; V was cut back by 7 bases and J by 3 bases. This CDR3 reads CASTGGSYEQYF. DNA for the CDR3: TGTGCCAGCACTGGCGGGAGCTACGAGCAGTACTTC.

The J gene is TRBJ2-1, the V gene TRBV7-9; D is possibly TRBD1 (5 bases). CDR3 length: 15 residues. Deletions cut 7 bases from V and 1 base from J, with 14 bases between. The germline V gene has CDR1 SEHNR and CDR2 FQNEAQ (reference sequence). The CDR3 DNA sequence: TGTGCCAGCACCCCAGGCAGGGATTCCTACAATGAGCAGTTCTTC. Amino acids: CASTPGRDSYNEQFF. Filled out from reference TRBV7-9 and TRBJ2-1, the complete variable domain reads DTGVSQNPRHKITKRGQNVTFRCDPISEHNRLYWYRQTLGQGPEFLTYFQNEAQLEKSRLLSDRFSAERPKGSFSTLEIQRTEQGDSAMYLCASTPGRDSYNEQFFGPGTRLTVL.

The V call is TRBV19, the J call TRBJ2-7, with TRBD1 identical over 10 bases. Germline V gives CDR1 LNHDA, CDR2 SQIVND (reference sequence). V trimming: 5 bases; J trimming: 2 bases; junction bases outside the gene matches: 3. The CDR3 extends over 14 amino acids. The CDR3 is CASSAGQGTYEQYF. CDR3 nucleotides: TGTGCCAGTAGTGCGGGACAGGGGACCTACGAGCAGTACTTC.

The rearrangement uses TRBV27 and TRBJ1-6; 7 bases line up with TRBD1. J lost 10 bases, V lost 9 bases, and 9 bases had no gene match. CDR1 is MNHEY and CDR2 is SMNVEV in the germline V gene (reference sequence). This CDR3 is built from 13 residues. The CDR3: CASTTGVGSPLHF. CDR3 DNA: TGTGCCAGTACTACAGGGGTGGGGTCACCCCTCCACTTT.

The chain has TRBV27 and TRBJ2-2; the match to TRBD2 covers 8 bases. Germline V CDR1 and CDR2: MNHEY, SMNVEV (reference sequence). V lost 2 bases, J lost 8 bases, and 10 bases stayed unmatched. CDR3 length: 16 amino acids. This CDR3 is CASSLIAGLLPGELFF. The CDR3 bases are TGTGCCAGCAGTTTAATAGCGGGACTCCTCCCGGGGGAGCTGTTTTTT.

A word on this clone: Sequence at one end of the junction differs from germline and may be a read error. The chain joins TRBV5-6 to TRBJ2-5, with D uncertain. Germline assignment: CDR1 SGHDT and CDR2 YYEEEE. The CDR3 is 14 residues long. CDR3 region: CASSLGPEQESQYF. CDR3 coding DNA: TGTGCCAGCAGCTTGGGGCCGGAACAAGAGAGCCAGTACTTC.

This sequence joins TRBV4-2 and TRBJ2-6; TRBD1 matches at 7 bases. CDR1 and CDR2 from the germline V gene are LGHNA and YNFKEQ. V trimming: 0 bases; J trimming: 12 bases; junction bases outside the gene matches: 5. CDR3 size: 14 residues. CDR3 protein: CASSQEEGAGVLTF. Written as DNA, the CDR3 is TGTGCCAGCAGCCAAGAAGAGGGGGCAGGCGTCCTGACTTTC.

This chain links TRBV5-4 with TRBJ2-2; perhaps D is TRBD1 or TRBD2 (5 bases each). CDR3 length: 13 residues. Trimming took off 5 bases at V and 7 bases at J, with 12 bases between the two ends. Germline CDR1 and CDR2: SGHNT and YYREEE (reference sequence). The CDR3 here is CASRRSGGGELFF. The DNA of the CDR3 is TGTGCCAGCAGGCGCAGTGGGGGCGGGGAGCTGTTTTTT.

The V call is TRBV6-5, the J call TRBJ2-3; 12 bases are a match to TRBD2. Germline CDR1 is MNHEY and CDR2 is SVGAGI. The CDR3 runs to 16 residues. Trimming removed 4 bases from V and 0 bases from J; junction bases left unmatched: 2. The CDR3 region is CASSSGLAGSTDTQYF. CDR3 coding DNA: TGTGCCAGCAGTTCCGGACTAGCGGGGAGCACAGATACGCAGTATTTT.